This passage covers 32 T cell receptor beta chains from one sample sequenced in a study of a mutant IDH1 vaccine in newly diagnosed glioma. Specified time point: baseline, week 1 (first vaccination visit). Regarding treatment: pre-vaccination baseline after standard-of-care therapy. The method was immunoSEQ multiplex PCR; TCRdb's version includes in-frame clones alone and lacks a portion of them. The sample lists around 17,000 clones, less than 97% seen once, with 3.6% in the top ten. The sequences come from peripheral blood mononuclear cells (PBMCs), collected from a glioma patient treated with radiotherapy, temozolomide or both. The receptors come from a woman aged 18-29 years with glioma. Some clones in this sample may be carry-over from other donors' samples.

The chain has TRBV5-4 and TRBJ1-2, with 7 bases lining up with TRBD1. V shed 4 bases and J 0 bases; nucleotides not matched to a gene: 12. The germline CDR1 and CDR2 sequences are SGHNT and YYREEE (reference sequence). CDR3 length: 17 residues. DNA of the CDR3: TGTGCCAGCAGCCCACCACGAGGGGGCGCAGCTAACTATGGCTACACCTTC. This translates into CASSPPRGGAANYGYTF.

The CDR3 reads CASSRGTANYGYTF. DNA for the CDR3: TGTGCCAGCAGCCGGGGGACAGCAAACTATGGCTACACCTTC. The rearrangement uses TRBV27 and TRBJ1-2; 7 positions agree with TRBD1. CDR3 size: 14 residues. With 6 bases clipped from V and 2 bases from J, the junction kept 6 bases outside the gene matches. Germline CDR1 MNHEY, CDR2 SMNVEV (reference sequence).

This chain uses TRBV7-9 with TRBJ2-7, with 8 nucleotides matching TRBD2. Germline V gene data show CDR1 as SEHNR and CDR2 as FQNEAQ (reference sequence). The CDR3 length is 13 residues. Trimming at V came to 5 bases and at J to 6 bases, leaving 6 bases not matched to a gene. DNA of the CDR3: TGTGCCAGCAGCCCGGGACTAGTTGTCGAGCAGTACTTC. Protein sequence: CASSPGLVVEQYF.

The chain recombines TRBV7-9 with TRBJ1-1; 12 nucleotides match TRBD1. V lost 4 bases, J lost 2 bases, and 2 bases stayed unmatched. This CDR3 is built from 15 residues. Per germline, CDR1 SEHNR and CDR2 FQNEAQ (reference sequence). The CDR3 DNA follows: TGTGCCAGCAGCTGGGGGACAGGGGGCAACACTGAAGCTTTCTTT. Protein sequence: CASSWGTGGNTEAFF.

The CDR3 nucleotides read TGTGCCAGCAGGGAACCAACTAGCAATGAGCAGTTCTTC. The encoded protein is CASREPTSNEQFF. The genes are TRBV2 and TRBJ2-1, with D possibly being TRBD2 (5 bases). V lost 6 bases and J 6 bases, leaving 12 bases between the germline ends. Germline V gives CDR1 SNHLY, CDR2 FYNNEI. The CDR3 totals 13 residues.

The V gene is TRBV5-1, the J gene TRBJ1-2; D not certain. The germline V gene has CDR1 SGHRS and CDR2 YFSETQ. The CDR3 runs 12 residues. The V end was cut by 7 bases, the J end by 4 bases, with 11 bases between. CDR3 in DNA: TGCGCCAGCTCAAACGGACGCTATGGCTACACCTTC. This codes for CASSNGRYGYTF.

The chain joins TRBV27 to TRBJ1-2, with 9 bases identical to TRBD1. CDR1 is MNHEY and CDR2 is SMNVEV in the germline V gene (reference sequence). This CDR3 has 13 amino acids. The V and J ends lost 6 bases and 4 bases, in that order; junction bases with no gene match: 3. Written as DNA, the CDR3 is TGTGCCAGCAGGGCGACAGGGGGCTATGGCTACACCTTC. It yields the protein CASRATGGYGYTF.

This clone was seen only once. This sequence joins TRBV27 and TRBJ2-1; tentative D call: TRBD2 (5 bases). Per the germline V gene, CDR1 is MNHEY and CDR2 is SMNVEV (reference sequence). The V end lost 7 bases, the J end lost 0 bases, and 13 bases lay between the germline ends. The CDR3 has 15 residues. The CDR3 DNA sequence: TGTGCCAGCAATAGTGGTAGCGCCTCCTACAATGAGCAGTTCTTC. The encoded protein is CASNSGSASYNEQFF.

The V and J genes are TRBV11-2 and TRBJ1-2, with D tentatively TRBD1 (5 bases). Germline V gene sequence: CDR1 SGHAT, CDR2 FQNNGV. The CDR3 sequence is 13 residues long. The ends were cut back, 1 base at V and 5 bases at J, with 8 bases in the middle. The CDR3 protein is CASSLGDRYGYTF. CDR3 nucleotide sequence: TGTGCCAGCAGCTTAGGAGACAGATATGGCTACACCTTC. The full variable domain, completed using reference TRBV11-2 and TRBJ1-2, is EAGVAQSPRYKIIEKRQSVAFWCNPISGHATLYWYQQILGQGPKLLIQFQNNGVVDDSQLPKDRFSAERLKGVDSTLKIQPAKLEDSAVYLCASSLGDRYGYTFGSGTRLTVV.

This clone came up once. The gene calls are TRBV28 and TRBJ1-2; no firm D call. Trimming took 7 bases from V and 8 from J, leaving 17 bases between them. Germline CDR1 reads MDHEN; CDR2 reads SYDVKM. This CDR3 has 13 residues. CDR3: CASTTPGDVGYTF. The CDR3, as DNA: TGTGCCAGCACCACCCCCGGCGATGTGGGCTACACCTTC.

The DNA for the CDR3 is TGCGCCAGCAGCCAAGAGGGATCGGCTCAGCCCCAGCATTTT. It encodes CASSQEGSAQPQHF. The V call is TRBV4-1, the J call TRBJ1-5; D ambiguous. Trimming stripped 0 bases from V and 6 bases from J, with 9 bases between. The germline V gene encodes CDR1 MGHRA and CDR2 YSYEKL. This CDR3 is 14 amino acids long.

V and J are TRBV5-1 and TRBJ2-1; TRBD2 might be the D (6 bases). The CDR3 extends over 14 amino acids. CDR1 and CDR2 from the germline V gene are SGHRS and YFSETQ. V gave up 4 bases and J gave up 8 bases, with 16 bases separating them. The CDR3 nucleotides are TGCGCCAGCAGCCCTAGATTGGGACTGGATGAGCAGTTCTTC. This gives the protein CASSPRLGLDEQFF.

By share, this clone counts as medium-sized. The chain joins TRBV10-3 to TRBJ1-5; D might be TRBD1 (5 bases). The germline gives CDR1 ENHRY, CDR2 SYGVKD. V was trimmed by 3 bases and J by 3 bases, leaving 9 bases between them. The CDR3 length is 14 residues. Here the CDR3 DNA reads TGTGCCATCAGTGACCAGGGTCACAATCAGCCCCAGCATTTT. This codes for CAISDQGHNQPQHF.

V and J are TRBV7-2 and TRBJ2-5; TRBD2 aligns across 7 bases. Germline trimming cut 1 base from V and 2 bases from J; bases unmatched to any gene: 4. The CDR3 covers 15 residues. The V gene's germline CDR1 is SGHTA and CDR2 FQGNSA. Here the CDR3 reads CASSLGGGPQETQYF. CDR3 coding DNA: TGTGCCAGCAGCTTAGGGGGGGGACCTCAAGAGACCCAGTACTTC.

The chain uses TRBV6-1 and TRBJ2-1, with a weak D call TRBD1 (5 bases). The CDR3 runs to 15 residues. V was cut by 7 bases and J by 6 bases, with 19 bases left in between. Looked up from germline, CDR1 is MNHNS and CDR2 is SASEGT. This chain's CDR3 is CASTEGDFAFNEQFF. In DNA, the CDR3 is TGTGCCAGCACCGAAGGGGATTTCGCGTTCAATGAGCAGTTCTTC.

The rearrangement uses TRBV6-1 and TRBJ1-4; D possibly corresponds to TRBD1 (6 bases). Trimming pared 10 bases from V and 10 bases from J, leaving 19 bases between. This CDR3 comprises 13 residues. The V gene's germline CDR1 is MNHNS and CDR2 SASEGT. Here the CDR3 reads CAIGGLGGGKLFF. In DNA form, the CDR3 reads TGTGCCATCGGGGGCCTGGGTGGGGGAAAACTGTTTTTT.

J is TRBJ1-4 and V is TRBV30; D is unresolved. The CDR3 totals 14 residues. Per the germline V gene, CDR1 is GTSNPN and CDR2 is SVGIG (reference sequence). V shed 1 base and J shed 5 bases, with 11 bases lying between them. CDR3 DNA: TGTGCCTGGAGTGCCCCGGGGTCAAATGAAAAACTGTTTTTT. The encoded protein is CAWSAPGSNEKLFF.

The J gene is TRBJ1-2, the V gene TRBV5-6, with D tentatively TRBD1 (5 bases). Between the trimmed V and J ends, which lost 2 bases and 4 bases, there was a span of 12 bases. From germline, CDR1 is SGHDT and CDR2 YYEEEE. The CDR3 has 14 amino acids. The CDR3 region has the DNA TGTGCCAGCAGCTTCCGACAGCGGAGCTATGGCTACACCTTC. Translation: CASSFRQRSYGYTF.

This rearrangement joins TRBV7-9 to TRBJ1-1, with D possibly matching TRBD1 (6 bases). The CDR3 loop spans 17 amino acids. Trimming pared 2 bases from V and 5 bases from J, leaving 21 bases between. Germline loops: CDR1 SEHNR, CDR2 FQNEAQ (reference sequence). CDR3 DNA: TGTGCCAGCAGCTTAAATGGGGGCAGGGGCAGGCAGACTGAAGCTTTCTTT. It codes for CASSLNGGRGRQTEAFF. The full variable domain, completed using reference TRBV7-9 and TRBJ1-1, is DTGVSQNPRHKITKRGQNVTFRCDPISEHNRLYWYRQTLGQGPEFLTYFQNEAQLEKSRLLSDRFSAERPKGSFSTLEIQRTEQGDSAMYLCASSLNGGRGRQTEAFFGQGTRLTVV.

The rearrangement links TRBV27 to TRBJ1-1; 7 nucleotides align to TRBD1. The V gene's germline CDR1 is MNHEY and CDR2 SMNVEV (reference sequence). The CDR3 runs to 14 residues. With 6 bases clipped from V and 5 bases from J, the junction kept 9 bases outside the gene matches. CDR3 coding DNA: TGTGCCAGCAGAACGTACAGGGGTCGGACTGAAGCTTTCTTT. Its protein is CASRTYRGRTEAFF.

The chain uses TRBV9 and TRBJ2-2; 7 bases map to TRBD1. Germline CDR1 and CDR2: SGDLS and YYNGEE. The CDR3 consists of 16 residues. The ends lost 0 bases at V and 7 bases at J; junction bases unmatched: 9. Here the CDR3 DNA reads TGTGCCAGCAGCGTAGCCGTACAGGGGTTAGGCGGGGAGCTGTTTTTT. It yields the protein CASSVAVQGLGGELFF.

In nucleotides, the CDR3 is TGTGCCAGCAGCATCAGCGGGGTCTACGAGCAGTACTTC. Amino acids: CASSISGVYEQYF. V gene TRBV11-2 combines with J gene TRBJ2-7, with 7 bases aligning to TRBD2. Germline trimming cut 5 bases from V and 3 bases from J; bases unmatched to any gene: 4. The CDR3 has 13 residues. Germline CDR1 is SGHAT and CDR2 is FQNNGV.

For the CDR3, the DNA is TGTGCCAGCAGCCCCCCGGGAGCGGGGCAAGAGACCCAGTACTTC. Protein product: CASSPPGAGQETQYF. The chain uses TRBV4-2 and TRBJ2-5, with 7 bases aligning to TRBD2. In germline, CDR1 is LGHNA, CDR2 YNFKEQ. The CDR3 has 15 residues. V lost 4 bases and J lost 2; bases outside the gene matches: 7.

This clone was observed once. J is TRBJ1-3 and V is TRBV6-1; 7 nucleotides line up with TRBD1. Losses at the gene ends were 2 bases for V and 0 bases for J; bases not matched to a gene: 4. In germline, CDR1 is MNHNS, CDR2 SASEGT. The CDR3 is 16 residues long. For the CDR3, the DNA is TGTGCCAGCAGTGAAATTGCAGGGGGCTCTGGAAACACCATATATTTT. This codes for CASSEIAGGSGNTIYF.

The chain links TRBV5-6 to TRBJ1-2; 9 nucleotides match TRBD1. Germline trimming cut 6 bases from V and 4 bases from J; bases unmatched to any gene: 16. This CDR3 contains 17 residues. CDR1 SGHDT and CDR2 YYEEEE come from the germline V gene. The CDR3, as DNA: TGTGCCAGCACCCTCCGGGACAGGGTGTCCTCTAGCTATGGCTACACCTTC. This sequence encodes CASTLRDRVSSSYGYTF. Based on the CDR3 plus reference TRBV5-6 and TRBJ1-2, the full variable domain is DAGVTQSPTHLIKTRGQQVTLRCSPKSGHDTVSWYQQALGQGPQFIFQYYEEEERQRGNFPDRFSGHQFPNYSSELNVNALLLGDSALYLCASTLRDRVSSSYGYTFGSGTRLTVV.

This clone showed up just once. V is TRBV27 and J is TRBJ2-7; tentatively, D is TRBD1 or TRBD2 (6 bases each). V was shortened by 4 bases and J by 2 bases, with 12 bases between the two germline ends. This CDR3 region has 14 residues. Germline V CDR1 and CDR2: MNHEY, SMNVEV (reference sequence). The CDR3 sequence: CASSWEGGPYEQYF. Here the CDR3 DNA reads TGTGCCAGCAGTTGGGAAGGGGGGCCCTACGAGCAGTACTTC.

The chain joins TRBV19 to TRBJ1-2; D is possibly TRBD1 (6 bases). The CDR3 spans 10 residues. CDR1 LNHDA and CDR2 SQIVND come from the germline V gene (reference sequence). The ends were cut back, 7 bases at V and 6 bases at J, with 6 bases in the middle. The CDR3 reads CASKGDGYTF. CDR3 nucleotide sequence: TGTGCCAGTAAGGGGGATGGCTACACCTTC. Supplemented by reference TRBV19 and TRBJ1-2, the full variable domain reads DGGITQSPKYLFRKEGQNVTLSCEQNLNHDAMYWYRQDPGQGLRLIYYSQIVNDFQKGDIAEGYSVSREKKESFPLTVTSAQKNPTAFYLCASKGDGYTFGSGTRLTVV.

The chain is built from TRBV10-3 and TRBJ2-7, with D tentatively TRBD2 (8 bases). This CDR3 contains 14 residues. V lost 7 bases to trimming and J lost 5 bases, with 18 bases between them. Germline V gene lookup returns CDR1 ENHRY and CDR2 SYGVKD. CDR3 loop: CAINGQAGGDEQYF. The DNA for the CDR3 is TGTGCCATCAATGGACAGGCCGGGGGGGACGAGCAGTACTTC.

The chain recombines TRBV21-1 with TRBJ2-7; no check of the table's D call, TRBD1, against the DNA was made. TRBV21-1 is labeled a pseudogene. The CDR3 has 11 residues. The CDR3 region is CATYRGYEQYF. DNA of the CDR3: TGTGCCACCTATAGGGGATACGAGCAGTACTTC.

The chain uses TRBV5-1 and TRBJ2-1, with unresolved D. The CDR3 is 15 residues long. V was clipped by 2 bases and J by 1 base, with 10 bases between them. Germline CDR1 reads SGHRS; CDR2 reads YFSETQ. CDR3 bases: TGCGCCAGCAGCTTCAACTGGGGTTCCTACAATGAGCAGTTCTTC. Its protein product is CASSFNWGSYNEQFF.

V gene TRBV15 combines with J gene TRBJ2-2; D gene ambiguous. The CDR3 totals 14 residues. Germline CDR1 and CDR2: LNHNV and YYDKDF (reference sequence). Deletions cut 0 bases from V and 3 bases from J, with 5 bases between. CDR3 sequence: CATSRDGYTGELFF. As DNA, the CDR3 is TGTGCCACCAGCAGAGATGGATACACCGGGGAGCTGTTTTTT.

This clone was seen only once. This chain uses TRBV6-5 with TRBJ1-1; tentative D call: TRBD1 (5 bases). Germline lookup yields CDR1 MNHEY and CDR2 SVGAGI. The CDR3 totals 13 residues. V lost 8 bases and J lost 1, with 11 bases in between. CDR3 nucleotides: TGTGCCAGCGGCGTAAGGGGGAACACTGAAGCTTTCTTT. It codes for CASGVRGNTEAFF.